The 28 T cell receptor beta chains below come from one sample, sequenced in a study of blood T cell repertoires in COVID-19. Profiling relied on immunoSEQ multiplex PCR, and the TCRdb table lists in-frame clones only, not all of them. The table records roughly 130,000 clones, roughly 78% of them present only once. The sequenced material came from peripheral blood. The receptor set was obtained from a man aged 55 to 70 with acute or convalescent COVID-19.

This chain uses TRBV7-2 with TRBJ2-7, with 16 positions matching TRBD2. The length of the CDR3 is 17 residues. Germline V gene lookup returns CDR1 SGHTA and CDR2 FQGNSA. V was clipped by 1 base and J by 6 bases; unmatched bases: 6. CDR3 nucleotide sequence: TGTGCCAGCAGCTTAGGGATCGGGACTAGCGGGAGGGGCGAGCAGTACTTC. Translated: CASSLGIGTSGRGEQYF.

The CDR3 spells CASSPGTSGRIRDTQYF. CDR3 sequence (DNA): TGCGCCAGCAGCCCCGGGACTAGCGGGAGGATCCGTGATACGCAGTATTTT. The rearrangement joins TRBV5-1 to TRBJ2-3; 15 positions match TRBD2. V was clipped by 4 bases and J by 6 bases; unmatched bases: 9. This CDR3 has 17 residues. Germline values: CDR1 SGHRS, CDR2 YFSETQ. Using reference TRBV5-1 and TRBJ2-3 for the parts outside the CDR3, the full variable domain is KAGVTQTPRYLIKTRGQQVTLSCSPISGHRSVSWYQQTPGQGLQFLFEYFSETQRNKGNFPGRFSGRQFSNSRSEMNVSTLELGDSALYLCASSPGTSGRIRDTQYFGPGTRLTVL.

The chain carries TRBV29-1 and TRBJ2-3, with TRBD2 identical over 11 bases. The ends lost 6 bases at V and 2 bases at J; junction bases unmatched: 4. Germline lookup yields CDR1 SQVTM and CDR2 ANQGSEA. The CDR3 covers 14 residues. CDR3 DNA sequence: TGCAGCGTGTTTAGCGGGAGGGCCACAGATACGCAGTATTTT. Encoded protein: CSVFSGRATDTQYF.

Ten or more counts support this clone. V is TRBV28 and J is TRBJ2-7; 7 nucleotides agree with TRBD1. The germline V gene has CDR1 MDHEN and CDR2 SYDVKM. The V gene end was trimmed by 7 bases and the J gene end by 5 bases; junction bases not matched to a gene: 2. The CDR3 is 11 residues long. The CDR3 here is CASIDRDEQYF. CDR3 nucleotides: TGTGCCAGCATCGACAGGGACGAGCAGTACTTC.

This chain connects TRBV5-1 to TRBJ2-1; 7 bases align to TRBD1. The CDR3 consists of 14 residues. The V gene's germline CDR1 is SGHRS and CDR2 YFSETQ. V shed 5 bases, J shed 10 bases, and the junction held 12 bases outside the gene matches. CDR3 nucleotide sequence: TGCGCCAGCAGAAGGGACAGCGCTCGAGGCGAGCAGTTCTTC. Translating it yields CASRRDSARGEQFF.

In this sample, this clone turned up a few times. The chain carries TRBV2 and TRBJ2-7; TRBD2 aligns across 11 bases. V dropped 10 bases and J dropped 2; count of bases not matched to a gene: 7. The CDR3 sequence is 14 residues long. Germline V gene data show CDR1 as SNHLY and CDR2 as FYNNEI. The CDR3 is CATRTSGPTYEQYF. Written as DNA, the CDR3 is TGTGCCACCCGGACTAGCGGGCCGACCTACGAGCAGTACTTC.

The genes are TRBV6-5 and TRBJ2-2, with TRBD2 matching 7 bases. This CDR3 spans 15 amino acids. Germline assignment: CDR1 MNHEY and CDR2 SVGAGI. The V segment lost 8 bases and the J segment 7 bases; nucleotides outside the gene matches: 13. The CDR3 DNA follows: TGTGCCAGCCTATCCATGACTAGCTACGGCGGGGAGCTGTTTTTT. Residues: CASLSMTSYGGELFF.

V and J are TRBV4-1 and TRBJ2-1; D is perhaps TRBD2 (6 bases). Trimming removed 0 bases from V and 3 bases from J, with 12 bases in between. This CDR3 contains 16 residues. Per germline, CDR1 MGHRA and CDR2 YSYEKL. The CDR3 reads CASSQEPGEVYNEQFF. The CDR3, as DNA: TGCGCCAGCAGCCAAGAGCCGGGAGAAGTCTACAATGAGCAGTTCTTC.

The rearrangement links TRBV3-1 (or the pseudogene TRBV3-2) to TRBJ1-2, with 8 bases fitting TRBD1. Germline V gene data show CDR1 as LGHDT and CDR2 as YNNKEL (reference sequence). Trimming took 2 bases from V and 8 from J; bases not matched to a gene: 4. This CDR3 is built from 13 residues. The chain's CDR3 is CASSQQGAGGYTF. Written as DNA, the CDR3 is TGTGCCAGCAGCCAACAGGGGGCGGGAGGCTACACCTTC.

This chain connects TRBV7-2 to TRBJ2-7; a possible D gene is TRBD1 (5 bases). The CDR3 runs to 13 residues. Germline values: CDR1 SGHTA, CDR2 FQGNSA. Trimming took 3 bases from V and 5 from J, leaving 11 bases between them. The CDR3 nucleotides read TGTGCCAGCAGCTTGGGGCTTATCAACGAGCAGTACTTC. Translation: CASSLGLINEQYF. Full variable domain (outside the CDR3, taken from reference TRBV7-2 and TRBJ2-7): GAGVSQSPSNKVTEKGKDVELRCDPISGHTALYWYRQSLGQGLEFLIYFQGNSAPDKSGLPSDRFSAERTGGSVSTLTIQRTQQEDSAVYLCASSLGLINEQYFGPGTRLTVT.

The rearrangement joins TRBV30 to TRBJ2-3; 12 bases line up with TRBD1. Trimming at V came to 2 bases and at J to 1 base, leaving 4 bases not matched to a gene. The germline V gene encodes CDR1 GTSNPN and CDR2 SVGIG (reference sequence). This CDR3 has 16 residues. The CDR3 DNA reads as TGTGCCTGGAGTCCCGGGACAGGGGGCGGCACAGATACGCAGTATTTT. It is translated as CAWSPGTGGGTDTQYF.

This chain links TRBV2 with TRBJ2-2, with 8 positions matching TRBD1. The length of the CDR3 is 15 residues. Looked up from germline, CDR1 is SNHLY and CDR2 is FYNNEI. The ends lost 4 bases at V and 6 bases at J; junction bases unmatched: 7. For the CDR3, the DNA is TGTGCCAGCAGTGGGGTCACAGGGGGTCCCGGGGAGCTGTTTTTT. Translation gives CASSGVTGGPGELFF.

The CDR3 sequence: CATLDWKETQYF. Written as DNA, the CDR3 is TGTGCCACCCTCGACTGGAAAGAGACCCAGTACTTC. The chain uses TRBV19 and TRBJ2-5; D gene uncertain. In germline, CDR1 is LNHDA, CDR2 SQIVND (reference sequence). The CDR3 length is 12 residues. V lost 10 bases and J lost 3, with 12 bases in between.

The CDR3 loop reads CASSPQTGVNTGELFF. The DNA of the CDR3 is TGTGCCAGCTCACCCCAGACAGGGGTGAACACCGGGGAGCTGTTTTTT. The rearrangement links TRBV18 to TRBJ2-2, with 8 positions matching TRBD1. Trimming cost V 3 bases and J 1 base; bases outside gene matches: 4. The germline V gene has CDR1 KGHSH and CDR2 LQKENI. CDR3 length: 16 residues.

This chain connects TRBV28 to TRBJ2-7, with TRBD2 as a possible D gene (6 bases). CDR1 MDHEN and CDR2 SYDVKM come from the germline V gene. V was clipped by 6 bases and J by 5 bases, with 20 bases between them. This CDR3 contains 15 residues. CDR3 amino acids: CASSFAGGALNEQYF. Here the CDR3 DNA reads TGTGCCAGCAGCTTTGCAGGCGGGGCCCTCAACGAGCAGTACTTC.

The rearrangement links TRBV7-7 to TRBJ2-2; 8 positions agree with TRBD2. The CDR3 consists of 16 residues. Germline V lookup: CDR1 SSHAT, CDR2 FNYEAQ (reference sequence). The CDR3 is CASGAGMTRNTGELFF. The CDR3 DNA sequence: TGTGCTAGCGGGGCCGGAATGACACGGAACACCGGGGAGCTGTTTTTT.

The gene calls are TRBV19 and TRBJ2-5, with 7 bases aligning to TRBD2. The V gene's germline CDR1 is LNHDA and CDR2 SQIVND (reference sequence). J was trimmed by 4 bases and V by 6 bases; bases with no gene match: 20. This CDR3 comprises 18 residues. The CDR3 sequence: CASSKGRGGLVVGETQYF. CDR3 sequence (DNA): TGTGCCAGTAGCAAGGGGAGAGGCGGACTAGTCGTTGGAGAGACCCAGTACTTC.

This chain uses TRBV15 with TRBJ1-4, with TRBD1 matching 11 bases. In germline, CDR1 is LNHNV, CDR2 YYDKDF (reference sequence). The CDR3 spans 15 residues. The junction had 1 base not matched to a gene; V was cut back by 3 bases and J by 4 bases. This CDR3 is CATSRGQGDNEKLFF. For the CDR3, the DNA is TGTGCCACCAGCAGGGGACAGGGGGATAATGAAAAACTGTTTTTT.

A single count supports this clone. J is TRBJ2-2 and V is TRBV30; 8 bases match TRBD1. The CDR3 runs 15 residues. Germline CDR1 and CDR2: GTSNPN and SVGIG (reference sequence). With 3 bases clipped from V and 6 bases from J, the junction kept 9 bases outside the gene matches. The CDR3 DNA follows: TGTGCCTGGAGGGATCAGGGGGCGGGATCCGGGGAGCTGTTTTTT. This translates into CAWRDQGAGSGELFF.

This chain links TRBV6-5 with TRBJ1-2; no definite D call. CDR1 is MNHEY and CDR2 is SVGAGI in the germline V gene. Trimming took off 5 bases at V and 5 bases at J, with 12 bases between the two ends. The CDR3 is 13 amino acids. In DNA form, the CDR3 reads TGTGCCAGCAGTCCTTCGTTTGCGTATGGCTACACCTTC. Protein sequence: CASSPSFAYGYTF.

The chain is built from TRBV6-6 and TRBJ2-1, with 9 positions matching TRBD1. V gave up 6 bases and J gave up 8 bases; unmatched junction bases: 8. The CDR3 is 14 residues long. Germline CDR1 MNHNY, CDR2 SVGAGI (reference sequence). CDR3 in DNA: TGTGCCAGCAGCTCCGGGACAGGGTCCGATGAGCAGTTCTTC. Its protein is CASSSGTGSDEQFF.

The J gene is TRBJ1-1, the V gene TRBV6-5, with D uncertain. CDR3 length: 13 residues. The germline V gene has CDR1 MNHEY and CDR2 SVGAGI. Trimming stripped 2 bases from V and 4 bases from J, with 8 bases between. CDR3 loop: CASSYPGSTEAFF. As DNA, the CDR3 is TGTGCCAGCAGTTACCCGGGGTCCACTGAAGCTTTCTTT.

This rearrangement joins TRBV19 to TRBJ2-2; 7 positions match TRBD1. The trim removed 7 bases at V and 2 bases at J, leaving 4 bases unmatched. Germline V lookup: CDR1 LNHDA, CDR2 SQIVND (reference sequence). CDR3 length: 14 amino acids. CDR3 coding DNA: TGTGCCAGTATAGGGACAGTAAACACCGGGGAGCTGTTTTTT. Translation gives CASIGTVNTGELFF.

The V gene is TRBV19, the J gene TRBJ1-5; 7 positions match TRBD1. The CDR3 covers 16 residues. In germline, CDR1 is LNHDA, CDR2 SQIVND (reference sequence). The junction had 4 bases not matched to a gene; V was cut back by 2 bases and J by 0 bases. The CDR3 here is CASSIIGTVSNQPQHF. CDR3 DNA: TGTGCCAGTAGTATAATTGGGACAGTTAGCAATCAGCCCCAGCATTTT. Full variable domain (outside the CDR3, taken from reference TRBV19 and TRBJ1-5): DGGITQSPKYLFRKEGQNVTLSCEQNLNHDAMYWYRQDPGQGLRLIYYSQIVNDFQKGDIAEGYSVSREKKESFPLTVTSAQKNPTAFYLCASSIIGTVSNQPQHFGDGTRLSIL.

This clone was counted only a few times. The chain links TRBV7-8 to TRBJ2-5, with D uncertain. The CDR3 length is 14 residues. With 7 bases removed from V and 4 bases from J, the gap between germline ends came to 16 bases. Per germline, CDR1 SGHVS and CDR2 FQNEAQ. The CDR3 sequence is CASTSVNPPETQYF. The DNA for the CDR3 is TGTGCCAGCACCTCGGTTAACCCCCCAGAGACCCAGTACTTC.

The chain recombines TRBV18 with TRBJ2-6; TRBD1 aligns across 9 bases. CDR1 is KGHSH, CDR2 LQKENI, per germline. The V gene end was trimmed by 2 bases and the J gene end by 0 bases; junction bases not matched to a gene: 5. The CDR3 has 18 amino acids. CDR3: CASSPITGGASGANVLTF. The CDR3 bases are TGTGCCAGCTCACCAATAACAGGGGGCGCCTCTGGGGCCAACGTCCTGACTTTC.

This chain uses TRBV4-3 with TRBJ2-3; 9 nucleotides match TRBD2. The CDR3 sequence is 15 residues long. Germline V gene lookup returns CDR1 LGHNA and CDR2 YSLEER. Unmatched junction bases numbered 4, after V lost 1 base and J lost 5 bases. CDR3 sequence: CASSQGGSGRDTQYF. The CDR3, as DNA: TGCGCCAGCAGCCAAGGTGGTAGCGGGAGAGATACGCAGTATTTT.

The chain uses TRBV19 and TRBJ1-5; tentative D call: TRBD1 (6 bases). Per germline, CDR1 LNHDA and CDR2 SQIVND (reference sequence). The V end was cut by 5 bases, the J end by 0 bases, with 8 bases between. This CDR3 has 14 amino acids. The CDR3 here is CASSGQNSNQPQHF. DNA for the CDR3: TGTGCCAGTAGTGGACAGAATAGCAATCAGCCCCAGCATTTT.